The T cell receptor beta chain described here comes from a study of blood T cells in healthy people across ages. Study results and limitations: Aged donors had fewer naive CD4+ cells and lower diversity than long-lived donors. Strong correlation existed between TCR beta diversity and naive T cell percentage.

Germline V gene data show CDR1 as SGHAT and CDR2 as FQDESV (reference sequence). V was pared by 5 bases and J by 11 bases, with 18 bases between. The length of the CDR3 is 13 residues. Regarding this clonotype: Its antigen is unknown.

The authors ran a second PCR of roughly 6 to 12 cycles using a sample-barcoded 5' primer and a J-beta primer mix. TCRdb ran MiXCR on the 5' RACE reads and lists one entry per CDR3 protein. This table has under 750,000 distinct CDR3 sequences, around 48% appearing once. This clonotype was obtained from a man older than 75 in good health. Sample: blood. The chain combines TRBV11-1 with TRBJ2-5; D may be TRBD1 (6 bases). This chain's CDR3 is CASSLDRPNEQYF. CDR3 coding DNA: TGTGCCAGCAGCCTAGACAGGCCCAATGAGCAGTACTTC. The variable domain in full, completed from reference TRBV11-1 and TRBJ2-5, reads EAEVAQSPRYKITEKSQAVAFWCDPISGHATLYWYRQILGQGPELLVQFQDESVVDDSQLPKDRFSAERLKGVDSTLKIQPAELGDSAMYLCASSLDRPNEQYFGPGTRLLVL.